This T cell receptor beta chain was documented in a study of cytomegalovirus exposure and HLA in healthy donors. The trim removed 3 bases at V and 7 bases at J, leaving 3 bases unmatched. Germline CDR1 and CDR2: SGDLS and YYNGEE. The CDR3 spans 13 residues. Regarding this clone: Its specificity is not known.

Study-wide points: Sequence variants that were highly shared formed a cluster that was likely a sequencing artifact. The classifier reportedly diagnosed cytomegalovirus status with high sensitivity and specificity.

PCR amplification relied on 60 Vbeta primers (plus 13 Jbeta primers). The method was immunoSEQ multiplex PCR; TCRdb's version includes in-frame clones alone and lacks a portion of them. The table shows about 150,000 clones, with around 80% occurring only once. Sequencing used PBMCs. The chain recombines TRBV9 with TRBJ2-1; the match to TRBD2 covers 8 bases. The source is a man aged 25 to 40 in good health and CMV-seronegative. This CDR3 is CASSGVAGNEQFF. CDR3 nucleotides: TGTGCCAGCAGCGGGGTAGCGGGAAATGAGCAGTTCTTC.